These 11 T cell receptor beta chains were all obtained from the same sample, sequenced in a study of regulatory T cells in long-lasting Graves disease. Construction of the TCR beta libraries employed iRepertoire HTBI primers in conjunction with Arm-PCR of CDR3 regions. MiXCR, run by TCRdb on the multiplex PCR reads, gives a single entry per CDR3 protein. Of 500,000 to 700,000 distinct CDR3 sequences listed, roughly 15% are singletons. Described time point: newly diagnosed GD, antithyroid drugs for less than 3 months. From RNA extracted from PBMCs, the TCR library was made. These same records also appear under a second study, on T cells in Graves' hyperthyroidism and ophthalmopathy.

This sample comprised peripheral blood mononuclear cells (PBMCs), obtained at new diagnosis, from a patient treated with antithyroid drugs. The receptor source for this set is a woman younger than 45 with Graves disease.

Ten or more counts support this clonotype. This chain joins TRBV30 and TRBJ1-1; D is undetermined. Trimming pared 5 bases from V and 1 base from J, leaving 17 bases between. Germline V gene sequence: CDR1 GTSNPN, CDR2 SVGIG (reference sequence). The CDR3 has 15 amino acids. CDR3 nucleotide sequence: TGTGCCTGGCGCTCAGGTATAGCGAAGAACACTGAAGCTTTCTTT. Protein: CAWRSGIAKNTEAFF.

This clonotype has just a few counts. The chain carries TRBV3-1 and TRBJ1-2; D may be TRBD1 (6 bases). V lost 4 bases to trimming and J lost 5 bases, with 11 bases between them. Germline lookup yields CDR1 LGHDT and CDR2 YNNKEL (reference sequence). The CDR3 contains 13 residues. The CDR3 spells CASSRETGYGYTF. For the CDR3, the DNA is TGTGCCAGCAGCCGAGAAACAGGGTATGGCTACACCTTC.

On this clonotype: A clone one base away is much larger, so this may be a read error. The chain recombines TRBV14 with TRBJ1-1, with 8 bases aligning to TRBD1. The CDR3 runs 16 residues. Germline lookup yields CDR1 SGHDN and CDR2 FVKESK. The CDR3 here is CASSQEQRTGITGAFF. DNA of the CDR3: TGTGCCAGCAGCCAAGAGCAACGGACAGGGATCACTGGAGCTTTCTTT. Using reference TRBV14 and TRBJ1-1 for the parts outside the CDR3, the full variable domain is EAGVTQFPSHSVIEKGQTVTLRCDPISGHDNLYWYRRVMGKEIKFLLHFVKESKQDESGMPNNRFLAERTGGTYSTLKVQPAELEDSGVYFCASSQEQRTGITGAFFGQGTRLTVV.

As regards this clonotype: A read error may be the cause here, since a much bigger clone is one base away. The genes are TRBV3-1 and TRBJ1-1; TRBD1 matches 7 bases. This CDR3 is built from 13 residues. Germline loops: CDR1 LGHDT, CDR2 YNNKEL (reference sequence). Here the CDR3 reads CASSRGTDTGAFF. In DNA form, the CDR3 reads TGTGCCAGCAGCCGCGGGACAGACACTGGAGCTTTCTTT.

This clonotype occurred a few times. V is TRBV4-1 and J is TRBJ1-5; 7 bases are a match to TRBD1. The J segment lost 2 bases and the V segment lost 4 bases, leaving 5 bases of the junction unmatched. Germline V gene lookup returns CDR1 MGHRA and CDR2 YSYEKL. The CDR3 loop spans 15 amino acids. The CDR3 is CASSRTGTGNQPQHF. The CDR3 coding sequence is TGCGCCAGCAGCCGCACCGGGACAGGCAATCAGCCCCAGCATTTT.

The table lists this clonotype with a few counts. Because the CDR3 is missing its conserved closing phenylalanine or tryptophan, this is likely a read error. The rearrangement uses TRBV2 and TRBJ1-2, with D hard to call. Germline V gene sequence: CDR1 SNHLY, CDR2 FYNNEI. The germline V and J ends were trimmed by 3 bases and 4 bases, with 3 bases remaining between them. CDR3 length: 11 amino acids. The CDR3 is CASSDSYGYTL. The CDR3 nucleotides are TGTGCCAGCAGTGACTCCTATGGCTACACCCTC.

There are many counts of this clonotype. This sequence joins TRBV5-1 and TRBJ2-1; D remains unclear. Germline CDR1 is SGHRS and CDR2 is YFSETQ. Trimming shortened V by 5 bases and J by 7 bases, and 13 bases separated the two germline ends. The CDR3 sequence is 13 residues long. The chain's CDR3 is CASSRQVRNEQFF. The CDR3 nucleotides are TGCGCCAGCAGTAGGCAGGTGAGGAATGAGCAGTTCTTC.

The V and J genes are TRBV6-1 and TRBJ2-5, with D possibly being TRBD2 (5 bases). The germline V and J ends were trimmed by 5 bases and 9 bases, with 22 bases remaining between them. CDR3 length equals 15 residues. Per germline, CDR1 MNHNS and CDR2 SASEGT. Here the CDR3 reads CASSPLASGLGSQYF. CDR3 sequence (DNA): TGTGCCAGCAGTCCCCTCGCGAGCGGCCTGGGGTCCCAGTACTTC.

This clonotype was detected many times. The chain uses TRBV27 and TRBJ2-7; a possible D gene is TRBD1 (6 bases). V lost 5 bases and J lost 8, with 10 bases in between. CDR3 size: 11 residues. Germline loops: CDR1 MNHEY, CDR2 SMNVEV (reference sequence). CDR3 protein: CASSLGQKQYF. The CDR3 DNA is TGTGCCAGCAGTCTAGGACAGAAGCAGTACTTC.

The sample holds a few counts of this clonotype. A read error may be the cause here, since a much bigger clone is one base away. V is TRBV7-9 and J is TRBJ2-3; no definite D call. V was shortened by 2 bases and J by 8 bases, with 5 bases between the two germline ends. CDR3 length equals 11 residues. Germline V lookup: CDR1 SEHNR, CDR2 FQNEAQ (reference sequence). CDR3 bases: TGTGCCAGCAGCTTAAGTGGTACGCAGTATTTT. This codes for CASSLSGTQYF. The full variable domain, completed using reference TRBV7-9 and TRBJ2-3, is DTGVSQNPRHKITKRGQNVTFRCDPISEHNRLYWYRQTLGQGPEFLTYFQNEAQLEKSRLLSDRFSAERPKGSFSTLEIQRTEQGDSAMYLCASSLSGTQYFGPGTRLTVL.

This clonotype was counted ten times or more. The chain is built from TRBV7-8 and TRBJ2-3; D not resolved. Germline loops: CDR1 SGHVS, CDR2 FQNEAQ. With 1 base removed from V and 8 bases from J, the gap between germline ends came to 16 bases. The CDR3 is 15 amino acids. CDR3 sequence reads: CASSLVFSVRPTQYF. The CDR3 nucleotides are TGTGCCAGCAGCTTAGTTTTTTCCGTGCGTCCTACGCAGTATTTT.